These 3 T cell receptor beta chains originate from one sample sequenced in a study of blood T cell repertoires in COVID-19. Sequencing was performed with immunoSEQ multiplex PCR; in TCRdb, only in-frame clones are kept and a portion is missing. The repertoire has approximately 180,000 clones, approximately 85% of them found once; the top ten carry around 3%. Sequencing was carried out using peripheral blood. The receptors were gathered from a man in his fifties or sixties with acute or convalescent COVID-19.

The chain couples TRBV7-7 to TRBJ2-3, with a weak D call TRBD2 (6 bases). The germline V gene has CDR1 SSHAT and CDR2 FNYEAQ (reference sequence). The CDR3 has 13 amino acids. This chain's CDR3 is CARWAGPTDTQYF. As DNA, the CDR3 is TGTGCTCGGTGGGCGGGACCCACAGATACGCAGTATTTT. Full variable domain (outside the CDR3, taken from reference TRBV7-7 and TRBJ2-3): GAGVSQSPRYKVTKRGQDVTLRCDPISSHATLYWYQQALGQGPEFLTYFNYEAQPDKSGLPSDRFSAERPEGSISTLTIQRTEQRDSAMYRCARWAGPTDTQYFGPGTRLTVL.

This clone was seen only once. The chain joins TRBV3-1 (or the pseudogene TRBV3-2) to TRBJ2-4, with D hard to call. Germline assignment: CDR1 LGHDT and CDR2 YNNKEL (reference sequence). The CDR3 totals 15 residues. V was pared by 1 base and J by 3 bases, with 10 bases between. DNA for the CDR3: TGTGCCAGCAGCCAAGGCGATAGTGGCAAAAACATTCAGTACTTC. Translation gives CASSQGDSGKNIQYF.

This sequence joins TRBV10-3 and TRBJ1-5; 7 bases are shared with TRBD1. Germline CDR1 and CDR2: ENHRY and SYGVKD. V was clipped by 2 bases and J by 2 bases; unmatched bases: 6. The CDR3 spans 16 residues. The DNA for the CDR3 is TGTGCCATCAGTGAGGGAGGGGGCGGTGGCAATCAGCCCCAGCATTTT. Translation gives CAISEGGGGGNQPQHF.